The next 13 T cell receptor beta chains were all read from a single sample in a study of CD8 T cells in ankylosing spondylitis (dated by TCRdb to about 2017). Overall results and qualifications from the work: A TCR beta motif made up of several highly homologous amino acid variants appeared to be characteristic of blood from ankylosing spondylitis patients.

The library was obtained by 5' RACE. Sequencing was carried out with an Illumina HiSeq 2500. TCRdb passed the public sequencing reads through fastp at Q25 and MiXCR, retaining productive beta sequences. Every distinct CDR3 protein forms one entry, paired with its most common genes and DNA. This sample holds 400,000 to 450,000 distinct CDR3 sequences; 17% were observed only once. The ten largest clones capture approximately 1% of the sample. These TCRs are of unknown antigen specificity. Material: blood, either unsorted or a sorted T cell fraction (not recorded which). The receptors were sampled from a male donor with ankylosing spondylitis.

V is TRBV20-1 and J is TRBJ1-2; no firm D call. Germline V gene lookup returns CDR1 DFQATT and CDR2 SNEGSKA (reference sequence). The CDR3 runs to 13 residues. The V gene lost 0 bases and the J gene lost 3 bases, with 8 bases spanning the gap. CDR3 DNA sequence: TGCAGTGCTAGAGACGAAGCACACTATGGCTACACCTTC. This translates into CSARDEAHYGYTF.

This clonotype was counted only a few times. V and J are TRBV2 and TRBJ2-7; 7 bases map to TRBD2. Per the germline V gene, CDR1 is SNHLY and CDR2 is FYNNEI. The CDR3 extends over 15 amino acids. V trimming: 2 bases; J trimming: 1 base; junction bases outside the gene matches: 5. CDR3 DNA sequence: TGTGCCAGCAGTGAATCACTAGCGTTGTCCTACGAGCAGTACTTC. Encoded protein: CASSESLALSYEQYF. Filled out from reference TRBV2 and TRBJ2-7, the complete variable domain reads EPEVTQTPSHQVTQMGQEVILRCVPISNHLYFYWYRQILGQKVEFLVSFYNNEISEKSEIFDDQFSVERPDGSNFTLKIRSTKLEDSAMYFCASSESLALSYEQYFGPGTRLTVT.

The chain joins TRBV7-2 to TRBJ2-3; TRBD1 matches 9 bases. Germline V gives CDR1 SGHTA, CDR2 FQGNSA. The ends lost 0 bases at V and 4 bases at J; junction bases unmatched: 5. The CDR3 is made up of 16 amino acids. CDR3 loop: CASSLALDRGSDTQYF. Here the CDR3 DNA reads TGTGCCAGCAGCTTAGCTCTGGACAGGGGTTCAGATACGCAGTATTTT.

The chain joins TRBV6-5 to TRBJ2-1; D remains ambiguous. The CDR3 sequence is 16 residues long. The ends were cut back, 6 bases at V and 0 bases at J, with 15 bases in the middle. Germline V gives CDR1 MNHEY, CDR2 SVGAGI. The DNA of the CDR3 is TGTGCCAGCAGCTACCAAGGCTTCAGCTCCTACAATGAGCAGTTCTTC. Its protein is CASSYQGFSSYNEQFF.

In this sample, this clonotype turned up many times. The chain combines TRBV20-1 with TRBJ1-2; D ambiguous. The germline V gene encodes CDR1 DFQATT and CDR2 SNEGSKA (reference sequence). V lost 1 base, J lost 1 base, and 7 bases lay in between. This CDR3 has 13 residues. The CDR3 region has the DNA TGCAGTGCTAGAGCTACAGATAACTATGGCTACACCTTC. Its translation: CSARATDNYGYTF.

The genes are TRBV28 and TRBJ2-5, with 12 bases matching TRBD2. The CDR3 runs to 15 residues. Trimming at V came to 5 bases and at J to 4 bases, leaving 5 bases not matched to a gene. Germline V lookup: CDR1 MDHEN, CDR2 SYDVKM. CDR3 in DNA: TGTGCCAGCAGTCCCCCACTAGCGGGAGGAGAGACCCAGTACTTC. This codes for CASSPPLAGGETQYF. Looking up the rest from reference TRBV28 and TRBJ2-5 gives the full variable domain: DVKVTQSSRYLVKRTGEKVFLECVQDMDHENMFWYRQDPGLGLRLIYFSYDVKMKEKGDIPEGYSVSREKKERFSLILESASTNQTSMYLCASSPPLAGGETQYFGPGTRLLVL.

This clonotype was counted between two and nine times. The CDR3 DNA reads TGTGCCAGCAGCTGGGCGACAGGGGGCTATGCAGATACGCAGTATTTT. This gives the protein CASSWATGGYADTQYF. This chain uses TRBV13 with TRBJ2-3, with TRBD1 matching over 10 bases. The germline V gene has CDR1 PRHDT and CDR2 FYEKMQ (reference sequence). The CDR3 extends over 16 amino acids. The V and J ends lost 4 bases and 4 bases, in that order; junction bases with no gene match: 8. Based on the CDR3 plus reference TRBV13 and TRBJ2-3, the full variable domain is AAGVIQSPRHLIKEKRETATLKCYPIPRHDTVYWYQQGPGQDPQFLISFYEKMQSDKGSIPDRFSAQQFSDYHSELNMSSLELGDSALYFCASSWATGGYADTQYFGPGTRLTVL.

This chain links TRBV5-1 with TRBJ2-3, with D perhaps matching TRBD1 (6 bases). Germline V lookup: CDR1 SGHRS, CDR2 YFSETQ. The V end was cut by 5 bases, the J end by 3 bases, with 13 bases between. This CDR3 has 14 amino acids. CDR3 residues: CASSRQVGTDTQYF. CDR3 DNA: TGCGCCAGCAGTCGACAGGTCGGGACAGATACGCAGTATTTT.

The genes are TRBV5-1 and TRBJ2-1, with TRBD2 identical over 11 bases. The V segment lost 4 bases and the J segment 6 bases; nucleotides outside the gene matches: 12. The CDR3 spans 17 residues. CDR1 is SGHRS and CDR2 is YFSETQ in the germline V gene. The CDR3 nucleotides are TGCGCCAGCAGCCTGGGAGTAGCGGGAGGGCCGGGCAATGAGCAGTTCTTC. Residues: CASSLGVAGGPGNEQFF. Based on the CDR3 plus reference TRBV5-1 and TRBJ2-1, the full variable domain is KAGVTQTPRYLIKTRGQQVTLSCSPISGHRSVSWYQQTPGQGLQFLFEYFSETQRNKGNFPGRFSGRQFSNSRSEMNVSTLELGDSALYLCASSLGVAGGPGNEQFFGPGTRLTVL.

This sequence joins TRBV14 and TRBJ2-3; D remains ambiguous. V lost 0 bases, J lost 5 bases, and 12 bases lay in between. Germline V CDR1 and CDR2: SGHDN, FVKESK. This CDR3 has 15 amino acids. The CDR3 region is CASSQDVTWGDTQYF. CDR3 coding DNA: TGTGCCAGCAGCCAAGATGTGACTTGGGGAGATACGCAGTATTTT.

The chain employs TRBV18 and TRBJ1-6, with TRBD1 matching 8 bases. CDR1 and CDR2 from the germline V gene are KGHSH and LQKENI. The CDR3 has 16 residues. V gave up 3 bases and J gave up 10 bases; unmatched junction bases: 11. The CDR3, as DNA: TGTGCCAGCTCACCCGGACAGGGCGGCATTCAATCACCCCTCCACTTT. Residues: CASSPGQGGIQSPLHF.

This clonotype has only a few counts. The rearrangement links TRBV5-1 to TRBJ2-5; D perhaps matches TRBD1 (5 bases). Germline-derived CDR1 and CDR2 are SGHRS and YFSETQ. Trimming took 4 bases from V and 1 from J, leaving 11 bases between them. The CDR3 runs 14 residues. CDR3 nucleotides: TGCGCCAGCAGCACTCTGACAGCCCAAGAGACCCAGTACTTC. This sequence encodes CASSTLTAQETQYF.

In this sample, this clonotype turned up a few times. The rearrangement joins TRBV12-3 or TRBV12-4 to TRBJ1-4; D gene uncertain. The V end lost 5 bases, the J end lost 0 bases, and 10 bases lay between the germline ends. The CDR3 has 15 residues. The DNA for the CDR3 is TGTGCCAGCAGTCTAAATACGGCAACTAATGAAAAACTGTTTTTT. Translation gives CASSLNTATNEKLFF.